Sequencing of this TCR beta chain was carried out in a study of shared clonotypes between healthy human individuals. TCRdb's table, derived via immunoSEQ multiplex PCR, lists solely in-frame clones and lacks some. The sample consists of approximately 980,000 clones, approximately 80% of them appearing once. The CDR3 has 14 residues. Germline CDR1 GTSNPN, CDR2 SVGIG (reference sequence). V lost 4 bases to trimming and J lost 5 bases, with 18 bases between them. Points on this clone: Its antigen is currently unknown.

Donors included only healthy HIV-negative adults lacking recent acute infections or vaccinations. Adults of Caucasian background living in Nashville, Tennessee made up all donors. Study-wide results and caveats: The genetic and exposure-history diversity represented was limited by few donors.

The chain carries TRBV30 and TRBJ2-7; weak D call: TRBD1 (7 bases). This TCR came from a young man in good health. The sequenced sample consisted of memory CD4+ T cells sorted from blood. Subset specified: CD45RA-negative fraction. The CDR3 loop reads CAWTKAGQPHEQYF. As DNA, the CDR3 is TGTGCCTGGACCAAGGCGGGACAGCCCCACGAGCAGTACTTC.